A selection of T cell receptor beta chains follows, all from one sample in a study of neurological immune-mediated disorders. TCRdb reanalysed the 5' RACE reads using MiXCR and keeps one entry per CDR3 protein. In the table there are tens of thousands of distinct CDR3 sequences, approximately 7.2% of which are singletons. The sequenced material came from CD4+ T cells from blood. The source of these receptors is a man between 50 and 59 years old in good health. The CDR3 runs from the conserved cysteine through the conserved F or W. Each record gives: D gene, clone size, J gene, V gene, CDR3 protein, CDR3 DNA. The D gene is left open where the match is weak. Part of the rows lack a size; the others show once, few, many or a class for expanded clones.

.,.,TRBJ1-1,TRBV30,CAWSGGRTEAFF,TGTGCCTGGAGTGGAGGGAGGACTGAAGCTTTCTTT
.,many,TRBJ1-3,TRBV11-2,CASSFPGNSGNTIYF,TGTGCCAGCAGCTTCCCAGGGAACTCTGGAAACACCATATATTTT
.,.,TRBJ1-4,TRBV5-4,CASSPGLRGGGTNEKLFF,TGTGCCAGCAGCCCAGGTTTGAGGGGCGGAGGAACTAATGAAAAACTGTTTTTT
.,many,TRBJ1-6,TRBV7-2,CASSLVHLGGLYNSPLHF,TGTGCCAGCAGCTTAGTTCATTTGGGGGGGCTCTATAATTCACCCCTCCACTTT
.,many,TRBJ2-5,TRBV18,CASSPLPPQGTQYF,TGTGCCAGCTCACCACTACCCCCTCAGGGGACCCAGTACTTC
.,many,TRBJ2-7,TRBV24-1,CALGQPYEQYF,TGTGCCTTGGGGCAGCCCTACGAGCAGTACTTC
.,few,TRBJ2-1,TRBV6-5,CASSYDFGGVYEQFF,TGTGCCAGCAGTTATGATTTTGGGGGCGTCTATGAGCAGTTCTTC
.,few,TRBJ2-1,TRBV6-1,CASSVALSNEQFF,TGTGCCAGCAGTGTCGCACTTTCAAATGAGCAGTTCTTC
.,many,TRBJ2-5,TRBV7-9,CASSLTLRGPETQYF,TGTGCCAGCAGCTTAACTCTGCGCGGCCCAGAGACCCAGTACTTC
.,many,TRBJ1-5,TRBV7-2,CASSLYGTSSNQPQHF,TGTGCCAGCAGCTTGTATGGGACATCTAGCAATCAGCCCCAGCATTTT
TRBD2,many,TRBJ2-1,TRBV2,CASSQSGGYNEQFF,TGTGCCAGCAGTCAAAGCGGGGGTTACAATGAGCAGTTCTTC
TRBD1,many,TRBJ2-1,TRBV18,CASSPQGVVYNEQFF,TGTGCCAGCTCACCTCAGGGGGTAGTTTACAATGAGCAGTTCTTC
TRBD2,many,TRBJ2-1,TRBV29-1,CSVERGLGNEQFF,TGCAGCGTTGAACGGGGACTAGGCAATGAGCAGTTCTTC
.,many,TRBJ2-7,TRBV15,CATSRESGYEQYF,TGTGCCACCAGCAGAGAATCGGGTTACGAGCAGTACTTC
TRBD1,.,TRBJ2-7,TRBV4-1,CASSQSGQGSYEQYF,TGCGCCAGCAGCCAATCGGGACAGGGGTCGTACGAGCAGTACTTC
.,many,TRBJ2-3,TRBV4-2,CASSQGMDTQYF,TGTGCCAGCAGCCAGGGCATGGATACGCAGTATTTT
TRBD2,many,TRBJ2-2,TRBV5-5,CASSSGGGTGELFF,TGTGCCAGCAGCTCGGGGGGGGGCACCGGGGAGCTGTTTTTT
.,.,TRBJ2-1,TRBV5-1,CASSTRAAIFDEQFF,TGCGCCAGCAGCACGCGGGCGGCAATCTTCGACGAGCAGTTCTTC
.,many,TRBJ2-3,TRBV10-3,CAISGTSQITDTQYF,TGTGCCATCAGTGGGACTTCGCAGATCACAGATACGCAGTATTTT
.,many,TRBJ2-7,TRBV28,CASTQRPVEREQYF,TGTGCCAGCACCCAGCGGCCGGTGGAACGCGAGCAGTACTTC
TRBD1,.,TRBJ2-7,TRBV27,CASNKEGQGDEQYF,TGTGCCAGCAACAAGGAAGGACAGGGGGACGAGCAGTACTTC
.,many,TRBJ2-3,TRBV10-2,CASSVGVGTDTQYF,TGCGCCAGCAGTGTAGGAGTTGGCACAGATACGCAGTATTTT
.,many,TRBJ2-5,TRBV25-1,CASRTAGETQYF,TGTGCCAGCCGGACTGCGGGGGAGACCCAGTACTTC
.,many,TRBJ2-7,TRBV5-1,CASRPPGLGYEQYF,TGCGCCAGCAGACCTCCGGGACTTGGGTACGAGCAGTACTTC
.,many,TRBJ1-1,TRBV7-2,CASSLGLSNTEAFF,TGTGCCAGCAGCCTCGGACTGTCGAACACTGAAGCTTTCTTT
TRBD1,.,TRBJ2-7,TRBV5-1,CASSLGQGAHYQYF,TGCGCCAGCAGCTTGGGGCAGGGGGCCCACTATCAGTACTTC
TRBD2,many,TRBJ2-2,TRBV3-1,CASSQVGGRSTGELFF,TGTGCCAGCAGCCAAGTCGGCGGGAGGAGCACCGGGGAGCTGTTTTTT
TRBD1,many,TRBJ1-3,TRBV27,CASSLSGTGMGNTIYF,TGTGCCAGCAGTTTATCCGGGACAGGGATGGGAAACACCATATATTTT
TRBD2,many,TRBJ2-1,TRBV6-2/TRBV6-3,CASSSLFQAGGPGEQFF,TGTGCCAGCAGCTCATTGTTCCAAGCGGGAGGGCCTGGAGAGCAGTTCTTC
.,few,TRBJ2-3,TRBV5-5,CASSLTLAGNTQYF,TGTGCCAGCAGCTTGACGTTGGCAGGAAATACGCAGTATTTT
.,many,TRBJ2-7,TRBV29-1,CSVARSGYEQYF,TGCAGCGTCGCCAGAAGCGGTTACGAGCAGTACTTC
.,many,TRBJ2-2,TRBV5-6,CASSFPTGELFF,TGTGCCAGCAGCTTCCCCACCGGGGAGCTGTTTTTT
.,many,TRBJ2-5,TRBV29-1,CSVEDPRRGGETQYF,TGCAGCGTTGAAGATCCCCGCAGGGGAGGCGAGACCCAGTACTTC
TRBD2,many,TRBJ2-7,TRBV20-1,CSAQAASGSHEQYF,TGCAGTGCGCAGGCGGCTAGCGGGAGTCACGAGCAGTACTTC
.,many,TRBJ2-7,TRBV18,CASSLGATYEQYF,TGTGCCAGCTCACTCGGGGCCACCTACGAGCAGTACTTC
.,many,TRBJ2-3,TRBV5-1,CASSLASTGDWTDTQYF,TGCGCCAGCAGCTTGGCCAGTACAGGGGACTGGACAGATACGCAGTATTTT
.,many,TRBJ2-3,TRBV29-1,CSAGHSSTDTQYF,TGCAGCGCCGGACATTCTAGCACAGATACGCAGTATTTT
TRBD2,many,TRBJ2-7,TRBV7-2,CASSLVSGGSGSFYEQYF,TGTGCCAGCAGCTTAGTTTCTGGGGGTAGCGGGAGCTTCTACGAGCAGTACTTC
.,few,TRBJ1-1,TRBV18,CASSPRAGVGTEAFF,TGTGCCAGCTCACCACGGGCGGGGGTCGGGACTGAAGCTTTCTTT
.,many,TRBJ1-5,TRBV20-1,CSAEDRRNQPQHF,TGCAGTGCAGAAGACAGGCGCAATCAGCCCCAGCATTTT
.,many,TRBJ2-7,TRBV27,CASSLQGGRDYEQYF,TGTGCCAGCAGTTTACAGGGGGGGAGAGACTACGAGCAGTACTTC
TRBD1,.,TRBJ2-7,TRBV5-6,CASSTWTGGADEQYF,TGTGCCAGCAGCACATGGACAGGGGGCGCCGACGAGCAGTACTTC
.,many,TRBJ2-1,TRBV7-8,CASSHEGTPGKQFF,TGTGCCAGCAGCCATGAAGGGACTCCCGGAAAGCAGTTCTTC
TRBD1,many,TRBJ1-1,TRBV29-1,CSVVDRVNTEAFF,TGCAGCGTTGTGGACAGGGTGAACACTGAAGCTTTCTTT
.,.,TRBJ2-1,TRBV18,CASSPGQGRNEQFF,TGTGCCAGCTCACCAGGTCAGGGCAGGAATGAGCAGTTCTTC
.,many,TRBJ2-7,TRBV27,CASKLGPLYEQYF,TGTGCCAGCAAGTTGGGTCCACTCTACGAGCAGTACTTC
.,many,TRBJ2-4,TRBV18,CASSPQGGKPLVAKNIQYF,TGTGCCAGCTCACCTCAGGGTGGGAAACCTCTAGTAGCCAAAAACATTCAGTACTTC
.,many,TRBJ2-1,TRBV20-1,CSARAPLSLQRPYNEQFF,TGCAGTGCTAGAGCCCCTTTGAGCCTCCAGCGCCCGTACAATGAGCAGTTCTTC
TRBD1,many,TRBJ2-2,TRBV10-3,CAISAGGNTGELFF,TGTGCCATCAGTGCAGGGGGCAACACCGGGGAGCTGTTTTTT
TRBD1,few,TRBJ2-2,TRBV20-1,CSATGQGDTGELFF,TGCAGTGCTACGGGACAGGGGGATACCGGGGAGCTGTTTTTT
.,many,TRBJ2-1,TRBV29-1,CSVAPGTSGTSWFF,.
.,many,TRBJ2-1,TRBV4-1,CASSLGLGGGNRQFF,TGCGCCAGCAGCTTAGGGCTTGGAGGGGGGAATCGGCAGTTCTTC
.,.,TRBJ2-5,TRBV7-2,CASSPTRETQYF,TGTGCCAGCAGCCCGACCCGAGAGACCCAGTACTTC
TRBD1,few,TRBJ1-5,TRBV15,CATSGGTGGGQPQHF,TGTGCCACCAGCGGTGGGACAGGGGGCGGGCAGCCCCAGCATTTT
.,many,TRBJ1-2,TRBV18,CASSPGFAEGSYGYTF,TGTGCCAGCTCACCAGGGTTCGCGGAAGGGAGCTATGGCTACACCTTC
TRBD1,many,TRBJ2-6,TRBV20-1,CSARGTPGQDLAGANVLTF,TGCAGTGCTAGGGGGACTCCGGGACAGGACCTCGCTGGGGCCAACGTCCTGACTTTC
TRBD2,many,TRBJ2-3,TRBV20-1,CSARAEGLAGPDTQYF,TGCAGTGCTAGAGCGGAAGGACTAGCGGGGCCAGATACGCAGTATTTT
.,many,TRBJ2-3,TRBV5-6,CASSSVTDTQYF,TGTGCCAGCAGCTCAGTCACGGATACGCAGTATTTT
TRBD1,many,TRBJ1-5,TRBV20-1,CSAVSGQGNQPQHF,TGCAGTGCTGTTTCGGGACAGGGTAACCAGCCCCAGCATTTT